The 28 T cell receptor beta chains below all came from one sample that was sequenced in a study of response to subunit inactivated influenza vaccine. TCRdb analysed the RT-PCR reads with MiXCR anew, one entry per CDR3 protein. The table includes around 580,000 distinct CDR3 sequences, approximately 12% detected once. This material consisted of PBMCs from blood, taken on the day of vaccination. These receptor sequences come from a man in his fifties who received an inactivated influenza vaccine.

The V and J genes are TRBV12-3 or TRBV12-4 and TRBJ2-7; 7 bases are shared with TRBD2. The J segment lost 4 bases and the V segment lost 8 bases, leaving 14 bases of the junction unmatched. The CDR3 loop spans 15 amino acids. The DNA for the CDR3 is TGTGCCAGCGCTCGTGGGGGGGTCCGCTTGTACGAGCAGTACTTC. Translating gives CASARGGVRLYEQYF.

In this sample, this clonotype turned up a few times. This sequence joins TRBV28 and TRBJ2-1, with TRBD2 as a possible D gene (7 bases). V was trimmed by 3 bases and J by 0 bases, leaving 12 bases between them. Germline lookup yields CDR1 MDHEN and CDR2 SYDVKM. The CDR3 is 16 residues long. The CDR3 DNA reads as TGTGCCAGCAGTTTGGGGGGGGCTCGCTCCTACAATGAGCAGTTCTTC. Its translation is CASSLGGARSYNEQFF. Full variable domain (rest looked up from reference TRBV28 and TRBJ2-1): DVKVTQSSRYLVKRTGEKVFLECVQDMDHENMFWYRQDPGLGLRLIYFSYDVKMKEKGDIPEGYSVSREKKERFSLILESASTNQTSMYLCASSLGGARSYNEQFFGPGTRLTVL.

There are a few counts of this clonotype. The CDR3, as DNA: TGTGCCACCAGCAGATTCGCGGTGGGCACCGGGGAGCTGTTTTTT. It codes for CATSRFAVGTGELFF. The chain carries TRBV15 and TRBJ2-2; D is unclear. Germline V gene lookup returns CDR1 LNHNV and CDR2 YYDKDF (reference sequence). This CDR3 has 15 amino acids. The V end lost 2 bases, the J end lost 4 bases, and 11 bases lay between the germline ends.

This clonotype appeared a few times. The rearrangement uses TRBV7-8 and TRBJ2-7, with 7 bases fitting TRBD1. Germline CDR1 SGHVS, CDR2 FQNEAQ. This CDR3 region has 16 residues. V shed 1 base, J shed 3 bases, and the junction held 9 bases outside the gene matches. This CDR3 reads CASSLGYGTDDYEQYF. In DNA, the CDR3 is TGTGCCAGCAGCTTAGGTTACGGGACAGATGACTACGAGCAGTACTTC.

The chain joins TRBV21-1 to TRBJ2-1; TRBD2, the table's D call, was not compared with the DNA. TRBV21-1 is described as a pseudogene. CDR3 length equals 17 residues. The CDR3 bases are TGTGCCAGCAGCCTCAACGGGGAGAGCGGGGACTACAATGAGCAGTTCTTC. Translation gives CASSLNGESGDYNEQFF.

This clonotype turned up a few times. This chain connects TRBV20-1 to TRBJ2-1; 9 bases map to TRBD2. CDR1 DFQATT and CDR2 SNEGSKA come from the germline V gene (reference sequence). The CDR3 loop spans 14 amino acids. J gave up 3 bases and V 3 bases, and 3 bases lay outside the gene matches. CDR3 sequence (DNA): TGCAGTGCTAGTGCGGGGGGGCGCTACAATGAGCAGTTCTTC. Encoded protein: CSASAGGRYNEQFF.

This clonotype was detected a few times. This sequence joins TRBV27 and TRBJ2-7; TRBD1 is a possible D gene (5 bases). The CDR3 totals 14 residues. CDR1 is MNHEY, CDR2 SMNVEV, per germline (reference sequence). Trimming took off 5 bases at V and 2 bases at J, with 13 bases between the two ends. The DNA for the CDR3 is TGTGCCAGCAGTGATACAGGAACCACCTACGAGCAGTACTTC. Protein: CASSDTGTTYEQYF.

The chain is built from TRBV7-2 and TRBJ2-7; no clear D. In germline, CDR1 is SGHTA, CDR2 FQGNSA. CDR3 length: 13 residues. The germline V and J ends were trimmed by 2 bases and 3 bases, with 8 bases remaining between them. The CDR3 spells CASSLHPGYEQYF. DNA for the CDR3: TGTGCCAGCAGCTTACACCCGGGCTACGAGCAGTACTTC.

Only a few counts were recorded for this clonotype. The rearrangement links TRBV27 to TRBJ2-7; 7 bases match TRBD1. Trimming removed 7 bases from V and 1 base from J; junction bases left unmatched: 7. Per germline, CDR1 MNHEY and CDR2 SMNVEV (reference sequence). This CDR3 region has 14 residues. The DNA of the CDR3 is TGTGCCAGCAAAGGGGGACAGAGATCCTACGAGCAGTACTTC. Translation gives CASKGGQRSYEQYF.

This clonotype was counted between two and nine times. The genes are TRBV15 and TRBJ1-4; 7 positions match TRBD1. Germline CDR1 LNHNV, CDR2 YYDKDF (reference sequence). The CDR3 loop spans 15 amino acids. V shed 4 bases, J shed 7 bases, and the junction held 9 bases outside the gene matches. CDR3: CATSTSTEGAEKLFF. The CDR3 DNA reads TGTGCCACCAGCACCAGTACAGAGGGGGCTGAAAAACTGTTTTTT. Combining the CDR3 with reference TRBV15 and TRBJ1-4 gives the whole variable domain DAMVIQNPRYQVTQFGKPVTLSCSQTLNHNVMYWYQQKSSQAPKLLFHYYDKDFNNEADTPDNFQSRRPNTSFCFLDIRSPGLGDTAMYLCATSTSTEGAEKLFFGSGTQLSVL.

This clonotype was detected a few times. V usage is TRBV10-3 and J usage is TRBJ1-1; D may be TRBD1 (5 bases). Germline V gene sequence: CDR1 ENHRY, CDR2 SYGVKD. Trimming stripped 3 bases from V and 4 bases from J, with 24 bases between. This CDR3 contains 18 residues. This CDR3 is CAISEIGEKGSLSTEAFF. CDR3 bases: TGTGCCATCAGTGAAATAGGGGAGAAAGGGTCTTTGAGCACTGAAGCTTTCTTT.

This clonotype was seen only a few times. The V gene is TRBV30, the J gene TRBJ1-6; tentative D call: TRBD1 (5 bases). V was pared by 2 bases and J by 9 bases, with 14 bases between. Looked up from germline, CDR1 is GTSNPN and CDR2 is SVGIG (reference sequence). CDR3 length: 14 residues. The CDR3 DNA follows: TGTGCCTGGAGTTCCGGGACCGGAGGTTCACCCCTCCACTTT. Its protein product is CAWSSGTGGSPLHF.

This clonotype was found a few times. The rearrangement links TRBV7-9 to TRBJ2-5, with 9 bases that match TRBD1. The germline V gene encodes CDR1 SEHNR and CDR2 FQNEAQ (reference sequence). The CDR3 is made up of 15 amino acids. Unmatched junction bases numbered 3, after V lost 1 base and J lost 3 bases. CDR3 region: CASSLGTGVKETQYF. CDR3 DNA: TGTGCCAGCAGCTTAGGGACAGGGGTCAAAGAGACCCAGTACTTC.

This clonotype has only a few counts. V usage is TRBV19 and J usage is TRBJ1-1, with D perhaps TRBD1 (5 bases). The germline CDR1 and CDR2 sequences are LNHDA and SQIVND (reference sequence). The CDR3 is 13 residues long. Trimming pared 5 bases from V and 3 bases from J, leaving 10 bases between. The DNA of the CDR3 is TGTGCCAGTAGTTATGTAGGGGACACTGAAGCTTTCTTT. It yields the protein CASSYVGDTEAFF.

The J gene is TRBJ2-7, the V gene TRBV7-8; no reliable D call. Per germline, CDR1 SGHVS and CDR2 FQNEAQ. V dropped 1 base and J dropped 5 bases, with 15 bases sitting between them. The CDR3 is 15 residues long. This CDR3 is CASSLVRTRPHEQYF. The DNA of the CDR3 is TGTGCCAGCAGCTTAGTTAGGACCCGACCACACGAGCAGTACTTC.

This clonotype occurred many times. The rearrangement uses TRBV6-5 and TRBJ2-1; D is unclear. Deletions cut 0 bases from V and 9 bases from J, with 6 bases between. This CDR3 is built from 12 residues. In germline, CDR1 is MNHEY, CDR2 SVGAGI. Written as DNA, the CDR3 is TGTGCCAGCAGTTACTCGGGGATTGAGCAGTTCTTC. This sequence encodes CASSYSGIEQFF.

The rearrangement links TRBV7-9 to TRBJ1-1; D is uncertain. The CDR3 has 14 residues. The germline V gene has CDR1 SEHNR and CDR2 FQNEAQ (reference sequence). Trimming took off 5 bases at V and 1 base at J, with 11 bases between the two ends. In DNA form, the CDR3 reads TGTGCCAGCAGCCTGGGGTATTCGAACACTGAAGCTTTCTTT. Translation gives CASSLGYSNTEAFF.

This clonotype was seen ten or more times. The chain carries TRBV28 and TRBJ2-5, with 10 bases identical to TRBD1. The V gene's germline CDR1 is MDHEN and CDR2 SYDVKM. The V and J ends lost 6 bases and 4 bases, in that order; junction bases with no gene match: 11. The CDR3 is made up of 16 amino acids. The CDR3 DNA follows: TGTGCCAGCAGCGACGACAGGGGGCGTTGGGTAGAGACCCAGTACTTC. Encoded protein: CASSDDRGRWVETQYF.

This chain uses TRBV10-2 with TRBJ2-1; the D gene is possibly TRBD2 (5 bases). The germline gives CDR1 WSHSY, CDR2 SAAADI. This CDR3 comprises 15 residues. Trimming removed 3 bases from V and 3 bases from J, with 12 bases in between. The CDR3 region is CASSDTRSDYNEQFF. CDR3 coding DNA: TGCGCCAGCAGTGATACTAGGTCGGACTACAATGAGCAGTTCTTC.

CDR3 nucleotides: TGTGCCAGCAGCTATAAGTGGCAGCCCCAGCATTTT. Amino acids: CASSYKWQPQHF. The chain combines TRBV2 with TRBJ1-5; D ambiguous. Germline V lookup: CDR1 SNHLY, CDR2 FYNNEI. V was cut by 6 bases and J by 7 bases, with 10 bases left in between. The CDR3 consists of 12 residues.

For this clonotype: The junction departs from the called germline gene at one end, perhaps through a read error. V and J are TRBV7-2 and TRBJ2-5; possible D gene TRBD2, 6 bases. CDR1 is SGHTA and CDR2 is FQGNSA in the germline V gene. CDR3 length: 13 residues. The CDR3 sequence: CASSLWGGETQSF. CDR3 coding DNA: TGTGCCAGCAGCTTATGGGGCGGGGAGACCCAGTCCTTC.

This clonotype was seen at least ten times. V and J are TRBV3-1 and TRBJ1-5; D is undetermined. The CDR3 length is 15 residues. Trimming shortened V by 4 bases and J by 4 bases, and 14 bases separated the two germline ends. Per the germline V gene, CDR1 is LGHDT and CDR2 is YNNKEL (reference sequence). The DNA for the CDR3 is TGTGCCAGCAGCCTAGGACGTGCAGCTAATCAGCCCCAGCATTTT. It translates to CASSLGRAANQPQHF.

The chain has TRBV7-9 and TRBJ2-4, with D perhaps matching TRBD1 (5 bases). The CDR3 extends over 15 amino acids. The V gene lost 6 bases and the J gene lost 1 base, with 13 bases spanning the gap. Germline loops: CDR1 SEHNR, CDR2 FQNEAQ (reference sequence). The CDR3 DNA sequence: TGTGCCAGCAGTTCAGGGAAACTGGCCAAAAACATTCAGTACTTC. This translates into CASSSGKLAKNIQYF.

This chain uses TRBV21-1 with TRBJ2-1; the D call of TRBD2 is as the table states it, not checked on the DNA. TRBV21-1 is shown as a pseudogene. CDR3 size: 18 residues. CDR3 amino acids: CASSKVLPGGPSYNEQFF. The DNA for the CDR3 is TGTGCCAGCAGCAAAGTTCTCCCGGGAGGGCCTTCCTACAATGAGCAGTTCTTC.

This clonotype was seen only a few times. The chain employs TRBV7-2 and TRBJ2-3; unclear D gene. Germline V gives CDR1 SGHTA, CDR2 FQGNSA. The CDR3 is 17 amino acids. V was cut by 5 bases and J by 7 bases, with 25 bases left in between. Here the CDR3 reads CASSPRYGHLNGYTQYF. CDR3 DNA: TGTGCCAGCAGCCCCCGGTATGGGCACCTAAACGGGTATACGCAGTATTTT.

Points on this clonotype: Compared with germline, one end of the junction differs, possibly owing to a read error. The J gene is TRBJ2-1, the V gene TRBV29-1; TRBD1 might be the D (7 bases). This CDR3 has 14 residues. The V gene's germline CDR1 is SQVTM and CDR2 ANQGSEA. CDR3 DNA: TGCGGCGTTGCTCAGGGGGGTTTCTACAATGAGCAGTTCTTC. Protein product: CGVAQGGFYNEQFF.

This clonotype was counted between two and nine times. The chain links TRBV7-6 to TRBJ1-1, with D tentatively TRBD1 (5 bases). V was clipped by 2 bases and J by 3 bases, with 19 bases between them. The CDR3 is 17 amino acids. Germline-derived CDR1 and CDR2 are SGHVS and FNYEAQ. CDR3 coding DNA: TGTGCCAGCAGCTTATTTCAAACAGGAAAGCGGGACACTGAAGCTTTCTTT. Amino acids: CASSLFQTGKRDTEAFF.

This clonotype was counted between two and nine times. This CDR3 reads CASSRGVSSDTEAFF. The CDR3 DNA reads as TGTGCCAGCAGCCGAGGGGTATCTTCGGACACTGAAGCTTTCTTT. V and J are TRBV3-1 and TRBJ1-1, with D possibly TRBD1 on 5 matching bases. This CDR3 spans 15 amino acids. Germline V CDR1 and CDR2: LGHDT, YNNKEL (reference sequence). Between the trimmed V and J ends, which lost 4 bases and 3 bases, there was a span of 15 bases.